This is a list of T cell receptor beta chains from one sample in a study of beta chain features in type 1 diabetes. Using immunoSEQ multiplex PCR, the repertoire was profiled, and TCRdb retains in-frame clones only, with some absent. The data show around 240,000 clones, about 10% seen once. The specimen sequenced was naive CD4+ T cells from blood. The source of these receptors is a woman under 30 in good health. The CDR3 runs from the conserved cysteine through the conserved F or W. D genes are given only for firm matches. The listing skips clone size in some rows; elsewhere it reads once, few, many or a size class.

j_call clone_size v_call d_call cdr3_aa cdr3_nt
TRBJ2-7 NA TRBV2 TRBD1 CASSEGAPYEQYF TGTGCCAGCAGCGAGGGGGCCCCCTACGAGCAGTACTTC
TRBJ1-2 few TRBV19 NA CASSAKRTTVYGYTF TGTGCCAGTAGTGCGAAGCGGACGACTGTCTATGGCTACACCTTC
TRBJ2-1 NA TRBV5-4 TRBD2 CASSSGTSGPAYNEQFF TGTGCCAGCAGCTCGGGGACTAGCGGGCCAGCCTACAATGAGCAGTTCTTC
TRBJ1-5 NA TRBV27 TRBD1 CASRRDRDHPQHF TGTGCCAGCAGACGGGACAGGGATCATCCCCAGCATTTT
TRBJ2-2 NA TRBV6-6 NA CASRGTQSTGELFF TGTGCCAGCAGGGGGACACAAAGTACCGGGGAGCTGTTTTTT
TRBJ1-5 NA TRBV15 NA CATSRESLARSNQPQHF TGTGCCACCAGCAGAGAATCGCTGGCTCGTAGCAATCAGCCCCAGCATTTT
TRBJ2-3 few TRBV15 TRBD2 CATSSGGFTDTQYF TGTGCCACCAGCTCGGGGGGGTTCACAGATACGCAGTATTTT
TRBJ2-1 NA TRBV5-6 TRBD1 CASSLADGQGQFF TGTGCCAGCAGCTTAGCCGACGGACAGGGGCAGTTCTTC
TRBJ1-5 NA TRBV7-2 NA CASSLGGGISNQPQHF TGTGCCAGCAGCTTAGGAGGAGGTATTAGCAATCAGCCCCAGCATTTT
TRBJ1-3 few TRBV4-1 NA CASSHIGQNTIYF TGCGCCAGCAGCCACATTGGGCAAAACACCATATATTTT
TRBJ2-1 NA TRBV6-1 NA CASSLLGANEQFF TGTGCCAGCAGTCTACTAGGTGCGAATGAGCAGTTCTTC
TRBJ1-5 few TRBV5-1 NA CASSPTGTDNQPQHF TGCGCCAGCAGCCCCACCGGGACTGATAATCAGCCCCAGCATTTT
TRBJ2-3 few TRBV27 TRBD2 CASSHKTPSGSGGADTQYF TGTGCCAGCAGCCATAAGACGCCTAGCGGGAGCGGTGGAGCAGATACGCAGTATTTT
TRBJ2-1 NA TRBV6-6 NA CASSYSIQGGGEQFF TGTGCCAGCAGTTACTCGATACAGGGTGGGGGTGAGCAGTTCTTC
TRBJ2-1 NA TRBV7-2 NA CASSLTLGSYNEQFF TGTGCCAGCAGCTTAACCCTCGGGTCGTACAATGAGCAGTTCTTC
TRBJ2-4 NA TRBV30 NA CAWSVIPKAKNIQYF TGTGCCTGGAGTGTAATCCCAAAAGCCAAAAACATTCAGTACTTC
TRBJ2-4 NA TRBV9 TRBD2 CASSGGTSGTKNIQYF TGTGCCAGCAGCGGAGGGACTAGCGGGACCAAAAACATTCAGTACTTC
TRBJ2-1 few TRBV19 NA CASSIRGSLYEQFF TGTGCCAGTAGTATTAGGGGGAGCCTATATGAGCAGTTCTTC
TRBJ2-7 few TRBV30 NA CAWSVLHEQYF TGTGCCTGGAGTGTACTTCACGAGCAGTACTTC
TRBJ1-1 NA TRBV29-1 NA CSAARVLNTEAFF TGCAGCGCCGCCAGGGTTCTGAACACTGAAGCTTTCTTT
TRBJ2-1 NA TRBV18 TRBD2 CASSPEAGVRNEQFF TGTGCCAGCTCACCGGAAGCGGGAGTGCGTAATGAGCAGTTCTTC
TRBJ2-7 NA TRBV2 NA CASSYHTEQYF TGTGCCAGCAGTTATCACACCGAGCAGTACTTC
TRBJ2-7 NA TRBV6-6 TRBD2 CASSSRRLAGEYEQYF TGTGCCAGCAGCTCCCGGAGGCTAGCGGGCGAGTACGAGCAGTACTTC
TRBJ2-3 few TRBV19 TRBD1 CASSRDRSTDTQYF TGTGCCAGTAGCCGGGACAGAAGCACAGATACGCAGTATTTT
TRBJ1-4 few TRBV11-2 NA CASSAAGTLGRKLFF TGTGCCAGCAGTGCGGCCGGGACATTGGGGCGAAAACTGTTTTTT
TRBJ1-6 NA TRBV2 TRBD1 CASTPGTGPSPLHF TGTGCCAGCACTCCCGGGACAGGGCCTTCACCCCTCCACTTT
TRBJ1-1 NA TRBV29-1 TRBD1 CSAVTGRTEAFF TGCAGCGCAGTGACAGGGCGGACTGAAGCTTTCTTT
TRBJ1-1 many TRBV7-2 NA CASSSSVAFF TGTGCCAGCAGCTCCTCGGTGGCTTTCTTT
TRBJ2-2 few TRBV14 NA CASSQSGQLNTGELFF TGTGCCAGCAGCCAATCAGGACAGCTGAACACCGGGGAGCTGTTTTTT
TRBJ1-6 many TRBV25-1 TRBD1 CASSDDRDPLHF TGTGCCAGCAGTGATGACAGGGATCCCCTCCACTTT
TRBJ2-1 few TRBV10-3 NA CAISARVPQRNEQFF TGTGCCATCAGTGCGCGGGTCCCCCAAAGGAATGAGCAGTTCTTC
TRBJ2-1 few TRBV30 NA CAWSVAGYNEQFF TGTGCCTGGAGTGTCGCCGGCTACAATGAGCAGTTCTTC
TRBJ2-7 few TRBV9 TRBD1 CASSLSSSQGSFGEQYF TGTGCCAGCAGCCTCAGTTCGTCACAGGGGAGTTTCGGCGAGCAGTACTTC
TRBJ2-2 NA TRBV11-2 NA CASSLDYRGNTGELFF TGTGCCAGCAGCTTAGATTATAGGGGAAACACCGGGGAGCTGTTTTTT
TRBJ1-4 few TRBV15 NA CATSGRESLNEKLFF TGTGCCACCAGCGGCAGAGAATCACTAAATGAAAAACTGTTTTTT
TRBJ1-1 NA TRBV30 NA CAWSTPTGQNTEAFF TGTGCCTGGAGCACACCCACAGGGCAGAACACTGAAGCTTTCTTT
TRBJ1-5 NA TRBV18 TRBD1 CASSRDRGDQPQHF TGTGCCAGCTCACGGGACAGGGGGGATCAGCCCCAGCATTTT
TRBJ2-7 few TRBV6-1 TRBD2 CATHPAGGPEQYF TGTGCCACCCATCCAGCGGGAGGGCCCGAGCAGTACTTC
TRBJ2-5 few TRBV19 TRBD1 CASRRGTGYETQYF TGTGCCAGTAGGAGGGGGACAGGGTACGAGACCCAGTACTTC
TRBJ1-2 NA TRBV30 TRBD1 CAWVGTGIGGYTF TGTGCCTGGGTAGGGACAGGGATCGGTGGCTACACCTTC
TRBJ2-5 few TRBV15 NA CATSTQPGHRETQYF TGTGCCACCAGCACCCAGCCGGGACACCGGGAGACCCAGTACTTC
TRBJ2-6 few TRBV7-2 TRBD1 CASSLATGGSGANVLTF TGTGCCAGCAGCTTGGCGACAGGGGGCTCTGGGGCCAACGTCCTGACTTTC
TRBJ1-4 NA TRBV18 NA CASSPTGGLDNEKLFF TGTGCCAGCTCACCAACGGGGGGCTTGGATAATGAAAAACTGTTTTTT
TRBJ2-3 NA TRBV6-1 NA CASRAQGTDTQYF TGTGCCAGCAGAGCCCAGGGCACAGATACGCAGTATTTT
TRBJ1-1 few TRBV6-1 NA CASTYTEAFF TGTGCCAGCACCTACACTGAAGCTTTCTTT
TRBJ1-1 NA TRBV2 TRBD1 CASKPVITGGKEAFF TGTGCCAGCAAACCCGTTATAACAGGGGGGAAGGAAGCTTTCTTT
TRBJ1-1 NA TRBV15 NA CATSNSGGTEAFF TGTGCCACCAGCAATAGTGGAGGGACTGAAGCTTTCTTT
TRBJ2-5 few TRBV29-1 TRBD1 CSVEGRSRDRMGEQYF TGCAGCGTTGAAGGACGGTCCCGGGACAGGATGGGGGAGCAGTACTTC
TRBJ1-2 few TRBV5-6 NA CASRERDYGYTF TGTGCCAGCAGGGAGAGAGACTATGGCTACACCTTC
TRBJ1-2 NA TRBV7-8 TRBD1 CASSPNRGVNYGYTF TGTGCCAGCAGCCCAAACAGGGGGGTGAACTATGGCTACACCTTC
TRBJ2-3 few TRBV7-9 TRBD2 CASSLRGGLGLPDTQYF TGTGCCAGCAGCCTCCGGGGAGGGCTGGGGCTACCAGATACGCAGTATTTT
TRBJ2-7 few TRBV10-3 TRBD1 CAIREQGMDEQYF TGTGCCATCAGAGAACAGGGGATGGACGAGCAGTACTTC
TRBJ2-3 few TRBV4-1 TRBD2 CASSQDDTSGRTPLTDTQYF TGCGCCAGCAGCCAAGATGACACTAGCGGGAGGACCCCTCTGACAGATACGCAGTATTTT
TRBJ2-3 NA TRBV10-3 TRBD2 CAMRAASGSPDTQYF TGTGCCATGAGAGCCGCTAGCGGGAGCCCAGATACGCAGTATTTT